This note documents a single T cell receptor beta chain sequence. What it binds is unknown. The primer mix had 60 Vbeta and 13 Jbeta primers. Produced via immunoSEQ multiplex PCR; TCRdb's table is partial and in-frame only. The repertoire holds 170,000 or so clones, with approximately 84% as singletons. This specimen comes from a study of cytomegalovirus exposure and HLA in healthy donors. Whole-study results and caveats: The study designated 150 or so TCR beta chains cytomegalovirus-associated. Several top significant clusters appeared, in a later analysis, to be linked to common viral pathogens. The CMV antigen specificity of a few CMV-associated chains was confirmed through in vitro analysis. Researchers reported from a later analysis that most CMV-associated TCR beta chains appeared HLA-restricted.

The CDR3 runs 15 residues. Trimming took off 5 bases at V and 4 bases at J, with 18 bases between the two ends. Germline CDR1 is GTSNPN and CDR2 is SVGIG (reference sequence). V usage is TRBV30 and J usage is TRBJ1-5; D may be TRBD1 (5 bases). The sequencing sample was made of PBMCs. This clonotype originated in a girl under 18 in good health and CMV-seropositive. The CDR3 region is CAWELGGGRNQPQHF. CDR3 DNA sequence: TGTGCCTGGGAACTCGGGGGAGGACGAAATCAGCCCCAGCATTTT.